The rows below give T cell receptor beta chains drawn from one sample of a study of post-analysis software for immune sequencing data. MiXCR, applied by TCRdb to the PCR reads, yields one record per CDR3 protein. The repertoire consists of around 770,000 distinct CDR3 sequences, with 35% to 55% occurring once and the leading ten covering roughly 4.4%. Material for sequencing was blood. These receptors were obtained from a girl under 18 with multiple sclerosis. CDR3s include the opening cysteine and the closing phenylalanine or tryptophan. The D gene is left open where the match is weak. A clone size is listed for some rows: how often the clone was seen (once, few, many), or a class if it is expanded.

J gene | clone size | V gene | D gene | CDR3 DNA | CDR3 protein
TRBJ2-3 | . | TRBV11-1 | TRBD2 | TGTGCCAGCAGCTTAACTCGACTAGCTCCTCGTATCACAGATACGCAGTATTTT | CASSLTRLAPRITDTQYF
TRBJ2-1 | . | TRBV28 | . | TGTGCCAGCAGTCCCCCGCTGGGGCCATCGGATGAGCAGTTCTTC | CASSPPLGPSDEQFF
TRBJ1-2 | . | TRBV20-1 | . | TGCAGTGCGTCCCCCGGAGGCGGCTACACCTTC | CSASPGGGYTF
TRBJ2-7 | . | TRBV12-3/TRBV12-4 | TRBD2 | TGTGCCAGCAGTCCTAGCGGAGCAACCTACGAGCAGTACTTC | CASSPSGATYEQYF
TRBJ2-3 | few | TRBV3-1 | TRBD2 | TGTGCCAGCAACCGCCCCTCTAGAGCGGGAGCAGATACGCAGTATTTT | CASNRPSRAGADTQYF
TRBJ2-7 | . | TRBV30 | . | TGTGCCTGGAGTGTACGAGGGAGCCTCTCCTACGAGCAGTACTTC | CAWSVRGSLSYEQYF
TRBJ1-1 | . | TRBV6-1 | . | TGTGCCAGCAGGGACGAGAACACTGAAGCTTTCTTT | CASRDENTEAFF
TRBJ2-3 | . | TRBV20-1 | . | TGCAGTGCTAGAGTGACGTCGGCGGATACGCAGTATTTT | CSARVTSADTQYF
TRBJ1-1 | . | TRBV30 | . | TGTGCCTGGAGTGACGGGGCAGTAACGATGAACACTGAAGCTTTCTTT | CAWSDGAVTMNTEAFF
TRBJ2-3 | . | TRBV20-1 | . | TGCAGTGCTAACCGGGCCCGCGCAGATACGCAGTATTTT | CSANRARADTQYF
TRBJ2-6 | few | TRBV7-2 | TRBD1 | TGTGCCAGCAGCTTACTCGGGACAGGGGTTGGCGGGGCCAACGTCCTGACTTTC | CASSLLGTGVGGANVLTF
TRBJ2-5 | few | TRBV6-5 | . | TGTGCCAGCAGTTACTCTCGGGGTCAAGAGACCCAGTACTTC | CASSYSRGQETQYF
TRBJ2-1 | . | TRBV7-9 | TRBD2 | TGTGCCAGCAGCCATGGACTAGCGGGAGTATACAATGAGCAGTTCTTC | CASSHGLAGVYNEQFF
TRBJ2-3 | few | TRBV7-2 | . | TGTGCCAGCAGCTTAAGGGCGCTTACAGATACGCAGTATTTT | CASSLRALTDTQYF
TRBJ2-7 | . | TRBV7-8 | . | TGTGCCAGCAGCTTAGTAGCCCATTACGAGCAGTACTTC | CASSLVAHYEQYF
TRBJ2-7 | few | TRBV12-3/TRBV12-4 | . | TGTGCCAGCAGTTTTACGGCAGGGGGACTAGATCAATCCTACGAGCAGTACTTC | CASSFTAGGLDQSYEQYF
TRBJ2-3 | few | TRBV9 | TRBD2 | TGTGCCAGCAGCGTAGAGGCTAGCGGGAGCGTAACAGATACGCAGTATTTT | CASSVEASGSVTDTQYF
TRBJ2-3 | . | TRBV5-1 | . | TGCGCCAGCCGGAGGGGCCCTAGCACAGATACGCAGTATTTT | CASRRGPSTDTQYF
TRBJ2-1 | . | TRBV24-1 | TRBD2 | TGTGCCACCAGTGATTTAGGGCTAGCGGGAGAGATTGAGCAGTTCTTC | CATSDLGLAGEIEQFF
TRBJ2-5 | . | TRBV27 | TRBD2 | TGTGCCAGCAGTTTAAACTTGGGTGCTGGGGCGGGGGAGCAGTACTTC | CASSLNLGAGAGEQYF